The 30 T cell receptor beta chains below come from one sample, sequenced in a study of CD8 T cells in Susac syndrome. The RNA, roughly 0.45 to 1 ug, was put through reverse transcription using random hexamers. TCRdb re-called the immunoSEQ multiplex PCR reads with MiXCR, one entry per CDR3 protein. The sample contains roughly 200,000 distinct CDR3 sequences, roughly 95% of which appear only once. Material for sequencing was CD4+ T cells from PBMCs. These TCRs come from a human donor in good health.

The genes are TRBV29-1 and TRBJ2-1; D not certain. CDR1 and CDR2 from the germline V gene are SQVTM and ANQGSEA. This CDR3 region has 12 residues. Trimming took 3 bases from V and 4 from J, leaving 7 bases between them. CDR3 residues: CSVDEDYNEQFF. In DNA, the CDR3 is TGCAGCGTTGATGAGGATTACAATGAGCAGTTCTTC.

The rearrangement links TRBV6-5 to TRBJ2-1; 7 positions match TRBD1. The V and J ends lost 6 bases and 3 bases, in that order; junction bases with no gene match: 8. The CDR3 length is 15 residues. CDR1 and CDR2 from the germline V gene are MNHEY and SVGAGI. The CDR3 loop reads CASRQDPGGYNEQFF. The CDR3 region has the DNA TGTGCCAGCAGACAAGACCCAGGGGGCTACAATGAGCAGTTCTTC.

The rearrangement joins TRBV5-4 to TRBJ2-7, with 10 bases identical to TRBD2. The V gene's germline CDR1 is SGHNT and CDR2 YYREEE (reference sequence). Trimming took 4 bases from V and 6 from J; bases not matched to a gene: 13. The CDR3 is made up of 16 amino acids. The CDR3 coding sequence is TGTGCCAGCAGCCTAAAGGCCCTAGCGGGAGAGGGCGAGCAGTACTTC. Protein sequence: CASSLKALAGEGEQYF.

V and J are TRBV7-2 and TRBJ2-7, with 7 bases that match TRBD2. Germline V gene data show CDR1 as SGHTA and CDR2 as FQGNSA. J was trimmed by 2 bases and V by 1 base; bases with no gene match: 2. This CDR3 spans 14 amino acids. CDR3 DNA: TGTGCCAGCAGCTTAGGGACTAGTCCCTACGAGCAGTACTTC. Translation: CASSLGTSPYEQYF.

This chain links TRBV11-3 with TRBJ2-2, with 15 bases matching TRBD2. From germline, CDR1 is SGHNT and CDR2 YENEEA. V was pared by 3 bases and J by 7 bases, with 3 bases of the junction left unmatched. This CDR3 is 16 amino acids long. The DNA for the CDR3 is TGTGCCAGCAGCTTTGGACTAGCGGGAGGGCGCGGGGAGCTGTTTTTT. Translation: CASSFGLAGGRGELFF.

The rearrangement links TRBV12-3 or TRBV12-4 to TRBJ2-7; D unresolved. Trimming took 2 bases from V and 3 from J, leaving 11 bases between them. CDR3 length: 14 amino acids. CDR3 coding DNA: TGTGCCAGCAGTTTAAGAGGTTCGGACTACGAGCAGTACTTC. As protein: CASSLRGSDYEQYF.

The chain employs TRBV5-1 and TRBJ2-5, with D tentatively TRBD1 (6 bases). V lost 2 bases and J 5 bases, leaving 13 bases between the germline ends. Germline V CDR1 and CDR2: SGHRS, YFSETQ. CDR3 size: 14 residues. The CDR3 loop reads CASSFGQSRETQYF. DNA for the CDR3: TGCGCCAGCAGCTTCGGACAGTCCCGGGAGACCCAGTACTTC.

V usage is TRBV20-1 and J usage is TRBJ2-3, with 9 bases lining up with TRBD2. Germline-derived CDR1 and CDR2 are DFQATT and SNEGSKA (reference sequence). There are 13 residues in the CDR3. V gave up 5 bases and J gave up 2 bases; unmatched junction bases: 2. The CDR3 DNA reads as TGCAGTGCTGCGGGGGGGGCCACAGATACGCAGTATTTT. This gives the protein CSAAGGATDTQYF.

This clonotype was seen a single time. This chain joins TRBV12-3 or TRBV12-4 and TRBJ2-1, with D tentatively TRBD1 or TRBD2 (5 bases each). The CDR3 consists of 12 residues. V was trimmed by 3 bases and J by 9 bases, leaving 9 bases between them. CDR3 DNA: TGTGCCAGCAGTTTTGAAGGGACTGAGCAGTTCTTC. Residues: CASSFEGTEQFF.

This chain links TRBV30 with TRBJ2-3, with no clear D. The CDR3 extends over 12 amino acids. V dropped 4 bases and J dropped 2 bases, with 7 bases sitting between them. The germline V gene has CDR1 GTSNPN and CDR2 SVGIG (reference sequence). CDR3 protein: CAWNGPTDTQYF. In DNA form, the CDR3 reads TGTGCCTGGAATGGCCCCACAGATACGCAGTATTTT.

The J gene is TRBJ2-1, the V gene TRBV19; D possibly matches TRBD1 or TRBD2 (5 bases each). Trimming left V 8 bases short and J 0 bases short, with 11 bases between. The CDR3 loop spans 14 amino acids. In germline, CDR1 is LNHDA, CDR2 SQIVND (reference sequence). The CDR3 spells CASGTYSSYNEQFF. The CDR3 DNA reads TGTGCCAGTGGGACCTACAGCTCCTACAATGAGCAGTTCTTC.

This chain links TRBV27 with TRBJ2-3, with 8 bases identical to TRBD2. Germline CDR1 is MNHEY and CDR2 is SMNVEV (reference sequence). V shed 2 bases and J 4 bases; nucleotides not matched to a gene: 5. The CDR3 is 15 residues long. CDR3 DNA: TGTGCCAGCAGTTTAAGCGGGGGATGGTCAGATACGCAGTATTTT. Its protein product is CASSLSGGWSDTQYF.

The gene calls are TRBV7-9 and TRBJ2-3, with 8 bases identical to TRBD2. This CDR3 region has 15 residues. Germline lookup yields CDR1 SEHNR and CDR2 FQNEAQ (reference sequence). V was pared by 4 bases and J by 7 bases, with 10 bases of the junction left unmatched. CDR3 sequence reads: CASSYSPTSGNTQYF. DNA for the CDR3: TGTGCCAGCAGCTACTCCCCCACTAGCGGTAATACGCAGTATTTT.

The chain links TRBV30 to TRBJ2-5; no firm D call. Germline CDR1 GTSNPN, CDR2 SVGIG (reference sequence). The CDR3 sequence is 13 residues long. V shed 0 bases and J shed 1 base, with 6 bases lying between them. CDR3 in DNA: TGTGCCTGGAGTGTTGCAGGCCAAGAGACCCAGTACTTC. Protein: CAWSVAGQETQYF.

The CDR3 protein is CSGRTWAEGAFF. The CDR3 nucleotides are TGCAGTGGACGGACATGGGCTGAGGGGGCTTTCTTT. The chain is built from TRBV20-1 and TRBJ1-1; D perhaps matches TRBD1 (5 bases). V was trimmed by 7 bases and J by 11 bases, leaving 20 bases between them. The CDR3 has 12 amino acids. Germline V gene data show CDR1 as DFQATT and CDR2 as SNEGSKA (reference sequence).

The sample holds one count of this clonotype. V and J are TRBV7-2 and TRBJ2-3; 15 nucleotides agree with TRBD2. The ends lost 10 bases at V and 8 bases at J; junction bases unmatched: 10. CDR3 length: 15 amino acids. The germline V gene encodes CDR1 SGHTA and CDR2 FQGNSA. In DNA, the CDR3 is TGTGCCACCACTCTCGGACTAGCGGGGGGGGGTACGCAGTATTTT. It translates to CATTLGLAGGGTQYF.

The J gene is TRBJ2-5, the V gene TRBV30; D unclear. This CDR3 is 13 amino acids long. Germline-derived CDR1 and CDR2 are GTSNPN and SVGIG (reference sequence). The germline V and J ends were trimmed by 4 bases and 1 base, with 10 bases remaining between them. CDR3 amino acids: CAWTLGPQETQYF. Written as DNA, the CDR3 is TGTGCCTGGACTTTGGGCCCCCAAGAGACCCAGTACTTC.

The chain has TRBV20-1 and TRBJ2-3, with TRBD2 identical over 7 bases. The length of the CDR3 is 12 residues. Germline values: CDR1 DFQATT, CDR2 SNEGSKA (reference sequence). V shed 5 bases, J shed 6 bases, and the junction held 5 bases outside the gene matches. The CDR3 DNA is TGCAGTGCTCCGGGACTACTTGATACGCAGTATTTT. Its protein is CSAPGLLDTQYF.

The genes are TRBV7-9 and TRBJ2-1; D tentatively fits TRBD1 or TRBD2 (5 bases each). CDR1 SEHNR and CDR2 FQNEAQ come from the germline V gene (reference sequence). V was pared by 1 base and J by 0 bases, with 10 bases between. CDR3 length: 16 amino acids. The CDR3 sequence is CASSLGGPRSYNEQFF. In DNA form, the CDR3 reads TGTGCCAGCAGCTTAGGGGGACCGCGCTCCTACAATGAGCAGTTCTTC.

This chain links TRBV30 with TRBJ2-5; 8 bases align to TRBD2. CDR3 length: 14 amino acids. Germline V CDR1 and CDR2: GTSNPN, SVGIG (reference sequence). Trimming at V came to 0 bases and at J to 5 bases, leaving 5 bases not matched to a gene. CDR3: CAWSVRSGGETQYF. In DNA, the CDR3 is TGTGCCTGGAGTGTACGAAGCGGGGGTGAGACCCAGTACTTC.

V gene TRBV18 combines with J gene TRBJ1-5, with TRBD1 matching over 7 bases. This CDR3 comprises 16 residues. Germline V lookup: CDR1 KGHSH, CDR2 LQKENI. Germline trimming cut 4 bases from V and 5 bases from J; bases unmatched to any gene: 11. Here the CDR3 DNA reads TGTGCCAGCTCACTCACAAGGGGGCGCGGGGATCAGCCCCAGCATTTT. This gives the protein CASSLTRGRGDQPQHF.

The rearrangement links TRBV7-3 to TRBJ2-2; 8 nucleotides align to TRBD1. The germline CDR1 and CDR2 sequences are SGHTA and FQGTGA. Trimming removed 2 bases from V and 6 bases from J; junction bases left unmatched: 8. This CDR3 has 16 amino acids. CDR3 protein: CASSLGPGGMAGELFF. CDR3 nucleotide sequence: TGTGCCAGCAGCTTAGGGCCAGGGGGCATGGCCGGGGAGCTGTTTTTT.

The chain combines TRBV20-1 with TRBJ1-1, with a weak D call TRBD1 (5 bases). The CDR3 runs 15 residues. Germline V gene sequence: CDR1 DFQATT, CDR2 SNEGSKA (reference sequence). V lost 2 bases to trimming and J lost 7 bases, with 20 bases between them. The CDR3 here is CSARFQPRGEGEAFF. The CDR3 nucleotides read TGCAGTGCTAGATTCCAACCCCGGGGGGAAGGTGAAGCTTTCTTT.

In DNA form, the CDR3 reads TGCGCCAGCAGCTTGGGGACTAGCGGGAGGGCGATACAGTTCTTC. Protein product: CASSLGTSGRAIQFF. The J gene is TRBJ2-1, the V gene TRBV5-1; TRBD2 matches at 15 bases. The CDR3 covers 15 residues. Germline V gene sequence: CDR1 SGHRS, CDR2 YFSETQ. The V and J ends lost 0 bases and 13 bases, in that order; junction bases with no gene match: 5.

The gene calls are TRBV4-2 and TRBJ2-1; no definite D call. In germline, CDR1 is LGHNA, CDR2 YNFKEQ. Deletions cut 0 bases from V and 5 bases from J, with 8 bases between. CDR3 length: 14 residues. The DNA for the CDR3 is TGTGCCAGCAGCCAAGATTCGACAAACAATGAGCAGTTCTTC. Residues: CASSQDSTNNEQFF.

The CDR3 loop is CSAGTGDNEQFF. CDR3 coding DNA: TGCAGCGCCGGGACAGGGGACAATGAGCAGTTCTTC. The chain links TRBV29-1 to TRBJ2-1; 10 bases line up with TRBD1. The germline V gene encodes CDR1 SQVTM and CDR2 ANQGSEA. This CDR3 has 12 amino acids. V gave up 7 bases and J gave up 5 bases; unmatched junction bases: 2.

The chain recombines TRBV3-1 with TRBJ1-5; D is undetermined. The germline V and J ends were trimmed by 1 base and 7 bases, with 11 bases remaining between them. Per the germline V gene, CDR1 is LGHDT and CDR2 is YNNKEL (reference sequence). The CDR3 runs to 14 residues. CDR3 sequence reads: CASSQASRGQPQHF. The CDR3 DNA follows: TGTGCCAGCAGCCAAGCCTCCAGAGGGCAGCCCCAGCATTTT.

This sequence joins TRBV12-3 or TRBV12-4 and TRBJ2-7, with 7 bases matching TRBD2. With 8 bases clipped from V and 7 bases from J, the junction kept 14 bases outside the gene matches. There are 14 residues in the CDR3. CDR3: CASGRLVTGGEQYF. The CDR3 DNA reads TGTGCCAGCGGGCGACTAGTTACGGGAGGAGAGCAGTACTTC.

The J gene is TRBJ2-7, the V gene TRBV6-2 or TRBV6-3; 13 positions agree with TRBD2. CDR1 and CDR2 from the germline V gene are MNHEY and SVGEGT. CDR3 length: 12 residues. With 5 bases clipped from V and 13 bases from J, the junction kept 5 bases outside the gene matches. The CDR3 reads CASSRRLAGGYF. DNA of the CDR3: TGTGCCAGCAGTCGACGACTAGCGGGAGGATACTTC.

This chain uses TRBV12-3 or TRBV12-4 with TRBJ1-1, with D possibly being TRBD1 (5 bases). Between the trimmed V and J ends, which lost 5 bases and 4 bases, there was a span of 14 bases. The CDR3 spans 14 residues. The CDR3, as DNA: TGTGCCAGCAGTCCCGGGGGAGGGTTCACTGAAGCTTTCTTT. Residues: CASSPGGGFTEAFF.